Listed here are 10 T cell receptor beta chains from one sample, sequenced in a study of blood T cells in healthy people across ages. For the second PCR, which ran for roughly 6 to 12 cycles, a sample-barcoded 5' primer and a J-beta primer mix were used. TCRdb re-called the 5' RACE reads through MiXCR, storing one row per CDR3 protein. The sample has about 670,000 distinct CDR3 sequences, over 40% seen once; the top ten hold about 13%. Source material: blood. The receptors were gathered from a woman of 80 years or more in good health.

This clonotype has a count of ten or more. This chain uses TRBV27 with TRBJ1-5; 7 bases are a match to TRBD1. V lost 6 bases to trimming and J lost 6 bases; unmatched junction nucleotides: 5. CDR3 length: 13 residues. Per the germline V gene, CDR1 is MNHEY and CDR2 is SMNVEV (reference sequence). CDR3 nucleotides: TGTGCCAGCAGGACAGGGTTGGCTCAGCCCCAGCATTTT. It codes for CASRTGLAQPQHF.

The chain is built from TRBV6-1 and TRBJ2-2; D is possibly TRBD2 (6 bases). Trimming cost V 4 bases and J 5 bases, with 17 bases left between them. CDR1 and CDR2 from the germline V gene are MNHNS and SASEGT. CDR3 size: 16 residues. As DNA, the CDR3 is TGTGCCAGCAGTGGGGGGAGGCAATCGGGGACCGGGGAGCTGTTTTTT. It is translated as CASSGGRQSGTGELFF.

With respect to this clonotype: An end of the junction does not agree with germline; a read error may underlie this. V usage is TRBV6-5 and J usage is TRBJ1-2; no clear D. The CDR3 contains 14 residues. Germline V gives CDR1 MNHEY, CDR2 SVGAGI. This chain's CDR3 is CASSDSGSRYGYTF. As DNA, the CDR3 is TGTGCCAGCAGTGACTCAGGATCTCGCTATGGCTACACCTTC.

This clonotype was recorded at least ten times. The chain joins TRBV20-1 to TRBJ2-7; 11 nucleotides line up with TRBD2. This CDR3 has 15 amino acids. V trimming: 0 bases; J trimming: 1 base; junction bases outside the gene matches: 2. Germline CDR1 and CDR2: DFQATT and SNEGSKA (reference sequence). The CDR3 region is CSARERLAGSYEQYF. The CDR3 DNA is TGCAGTGCTAGAGAGAGACTAGCGGGGTCCTACGAGCAGTACTTC.

At least ten counts were recorded for this clonotype. CDR3 nucleotides: TGTGCCAGCTTGGGACTAGCCTTCACAGATACGCAGTATTTT. Translation gives CASLGLAFTDTQYF. The V call is TRBV2, the J call TRBJ2-3; 9 bases are shared with TRBD2. This CDR3 region has 14 residues. Germline CDR1 SNHLY, CDR2 FYNNEI. V shed 8 bases, J shed 2 bases, and the junction held 5 bases outside the gene matches.

This clonotype was detected only a few times. A much larger clonotype is one base distant, so this may be a read error. The V gene is TRBV29-1, the J gene TRBJ2-7; tentative D call: TRBD1 (7 bases). Per germline, CDR1 SQVTM and CDR2 ANQGSEA. There are 15 residues in the CDR3. V was trimmed by 3 bases and J by 6 bases, leaving 21 bases between them. CDR3 sequence: CSVDAGRQGTCEQYF. In DNA, the CDR3 is TGCAGCGTTGATGCGGGGAGACAGGGCACCTGCGAGCAGTACTTC.

This clonotype was seen only a few times. V is TRBV2 and J is TRBJ2-4; D is perhaps TRBD2 (5 bases). CDR1 is SNHLY, CDR2 FYNNEI, per germline. The CDR3 length is 12 residues. V lost 1 base and J 14 bases, leaving 12 bases between the germline ends. The CDR3 spells CASSEGEGTEYF. CDR3 nucleotide sequence: TGTGCCAGCAGTGAAGGAGAGGGAACGGAGTACTTC.

Many counts were recorded for this clonotype. The genes are TRBV10-3 and TRBJ2-2, with D perhaps assigned TRBD1 or TRBD2 (5 bases each). V dropped 6 bases and J dropped 6 bases, with 20 bases sitting between them. CDR3 size: 16 residues. Germline V lookup: CDR1 ENHRY, CDR2 SYGVKD. The DNA for the CDR3 is TGTGCCATCAGCCCGGACTGGGGCGAAAACGCCGGGGAGCTGTTTTTT. Encoded protein: CAISPDWGENAGELFF.

This chain links TRBV5-1 with TRBJ2-5; D is perhaps TRBD1 (6 bases). Germline V gives CDR1 SGHRS, CDR2 YFSETQ. The CDR3 covers 15 residues. The V gene lost 5 bases and the J gene lost 5 bases, with 19 bases spanning the gap. The CDR3 sequence is CASSWATVGGETQYF. The CDR3 nucleotides read TGCGCCAGCAGTTGGGCTACAGTTGGGGGCGAGACCCAGTACTTC. The full variable domain, in which reference TRBV5-1 and TRBJ2-5 provide the parts outside the CDR3, is KAGVTQTPRYLIKTRGQQVTLSCSPISGHRSVSWYQQTPGQGLQFLFEYFSETQRNKGNFPGRFSGRQFSNSRSEMNVSTLELGDSALYLCASSWATVGGETQYFGPGTRLLVL.

This chain joins TRBV11-2 and TRBJ2-1, with D perhaps matching TRBD2 (5 bases). The CDR3 spans 13 residues. Trimming removed 0 bases at V and 8 bases at J, with 8 bases between. Germline CDR1 is SGHAT and CDR2 is FQNNGV. As DNA, the CDR3 is TGTGCCAGCAGCTTAGACATGCGGGATGAGCAGTTCTTC. Protein sequence: CASSLDMRDEQFF. Together with reference TRBV11-2 and TRBJ2-1, the CDR3 gives the full variable domain: EAGVAQSPRYKIIEKRQSVAFWCNPISGHATLYWYQQILGQGPKLLIQFQNNGVVDDSQLPKDRFSAERLKGVDSTLKIQPAKLEDSAVYLCASSLDMRDEQFFGPGTRLTVL.